The 29 T cell receptor beta chains below all came from one sample that was sequenced in a study of T cell repertoires in cytomegalovirus infection. Their specific antigens are unknown. Via MiXCR, TCRdb re-called the reads, giving one row per CDR3 protein. Of about 900,000 distinct CDR3 sequences in the sample, 31% are singletons; the top ten hold roughly 13%. Specimen: cultured CD8+ T cells from PBMCs, collected from culture after CMV antigen stimulation. The source is a human donor in good health (CMV status not recorded). Some clones in this sample may be carry-over from other donors' samples.

The V and J genes are TRBV6-1 and TRBJ2-5; TRBD2 matches 8 bases. The V segment lost 8 bases and the J segment 5 bases; nucleotides outside the gene matches: 13. Germline lookup yields CDR1 MNHNS and CDR2 SASEGT. CDR3 length: 15 residues. CDR3 residues: CASDPSGGGEETQYF. Written as DNA, the CDR3 is TGTGCCAGCGACCCAAGCGGGGGCGGGGAGGAGACCCAGTACTTC.

The chain carries TRBV6-5 and TRBJ2-1; D may be TRBD1 (6 bases). The CDR3 spans 15 residues. V lost 5 bases and J lost 4, with 15 bases in between. Germline V lookup: CDR1 MNHEY, CDR2 SVGAGI. The CDR3 DNA follows: TGTGCCAGCAGTACCACAGGGCTAGGATACAATGAGCAGTTCTTC. It is translated as CASSTTGLGYNEQFF.

This clonotype came up a few times. The chain uses TRBV7-2 and TRBJ2-7; 10 bases are a match to TRBD2. The CDR3 length is 20 residues. Trimming took 5 bases from V and 7 from J; bases not matched to a gene: 26. CDR1 SGHTA and CDR2 FQGNSA come from the germline V gene. CDR3 protein: CASSHSLDSRLAGALVEQYF. CDR3 in DNA: TGTGCCAGCAGCCATAGCTTAGATTCTCGGCTAGCGGGGGCCCTCGTTGAGCAGTACTTC. Drawing the rest from reference TRBV7-2 and TRBJ2-7, the complete variable domain is GAGVSQSPSNKVTEKGKDVELRCDPISGHTALYWYRQSLGQGLEFLIYFQGNSAPDKSGLPSDRFSAERTGGSVSTLTIQRTQQEDSAVYLCASSHSLDSRLAGALVEQYFGPGTRLTVT.

The table lists this clonotype with a few counts. J is TRBJ2-2 and V is TRBV6-5, with D tentatively TRBD1 (5 bases). CDR1 is MNHEY, CDR2 SVGAGI, per germline. Trimming removed 4 bases from V and 3 bases from J, with 12 bases in between. This CDR3 contains 15 residues. The CDR3: CASSFKGPHTGELFF. The CDR3 DNA reads as TGTGCCAGCAGTTTTAAGGGGCCCCACACCGGGGAGCTGTTTTTT.

The chain employs TRBV27 and TRBJ1-1, with a weak D call TRBD1 (6 bases). Germline V gives CDR1 MNHEY, CDR2 SMNVEV (reference sequence). The CDR3 length is 14 residues. V lost 4 bases to trimming and J lost 3 bases, with 12 bases between them. The CDR3 nucleotides are TGTGCCAGCAGTTCCGGGGGCACCTACACTGAAGCTTTCTTT. It yields the protein CASSSGGTYTEAFF.

This rearrangement joins TRBV7-2 to TRBJ1-2; D possibly corresponds to TRBD1 (6 bases). CDR1 and CDR2 from the germline V gene are SGHTA and FQGNSA. Deletions cut 4 bases from V and 7 bases from J, with 25 bases between. CDR3 length: 17 residues. CDR3 sequence reads: CASSSTAGNIIGGGYTF. The CDR3 nucleotides read TGTGCCAGCAGCTCCACGGCCGGGAATATTATAGGGGGTGGCTACACCTTC.

A few counts support this clonotype. V is TRBV6-6 and J is TRBJ2-2; D is perhaps TRBD2 (6 bases). Trimming shortened V by 2 bases and J by 8 bases, and 15 bases separated the two germline ends. From germline, CDR1 is MNHNY and CDR2 SVGAGI (reference sequence). CDR3 size: 15 residues. CDR3 DNA: TGTGCCAGCAGTTACCACGGCTGGGGGGTTGGGGAGCTGTTTTTT. It codes for CASSYHGWGVGELFF.

This clonotype appeared once. This chain uses TRBV2 with TRBJ2-1; TRBD1 aligns across 7 bases. The CDR3 is made up of 14 amino acids. From germline, CDR1 is SNHLY and CDR2 FYNNEI. The trim removed 6 bases at V and 1 base at J, leaving 3 bases unmatched. CDR3 DNA sequence: TGTGCCAGCAGAACAGGGGATTCCTACAATGAGCAGTTCTTC. Its translation is CASRTGDSYNEQFF.

This clonotype appeared once. The CDR3 reads CASSFNWEQYV. CDR3 bases: TGTGCCAGCAGCTTTAACTGGGAGCAGTACGTC. This chain links TRBV5-5 with TRBJ2-7; D ambiguous. The CDR3 contains 11 residues. Germline CDR1 is SGHKS and CDR2 is YYEKEE (reference sequence). Deletions cut 2 bases from V and 7 bases from J, with 7 bases between.

This clonotype was seen only a few times. The chain employs TRBV6-5 and TRBJ2-1; D may be TRBD2 (5 bases). The length of the CDR3 is 11 residues. V was pared by 6 bases and J by 8 bases, with 8 bases between. Germline CDR1 MNHEY, CDR2 SVGAGI. CDR3 sequence: CASRAGDEQFF. CDR3 nucleotide sequence: TGTGCCAGCAGGGCCGGGGATGAGCAGTTCTTC.

The chain couples TRBV4-2 to TRBJ2-1; 8 nucleotides agree with TRBD2. Looked up from germline, CDR1 is LGHNA and CDR2 is YNFKEQ. V was pared by 0 bases and J by 0 bases, with 7 bases of the junction left unmatched. The CDR3 loop spans 18 amino acids. CDR3 DNA: TGTGCCAGCAGCCAAGATACCGTCGGGGGGGCCTCCTACAATGAGCAGTTCTTC. This gives the protein CASSQDTVGGASYNEQFF.

The chain couples TRBV2 to TRBJ2-5, with D perhaps TRBD1 (6 bases). The CDR3 has 15 amino acids. V lost 2 bases and J 5 bases, leaving 15 bases between the germline ends. Germline lookup yields CDR1 SNHLY and CDR2 FYNNEI. CDR3 sequence reads: CASSETGQSLETQYF. In nucleotides, the CDR3 is TGTGCCAGCAGTGAAACCGGACAGAGTCTCGAGACCCAGTACTTC.

J is TRBJ2-2 and V is TRBV7-9; no definite D call. The V end lost 1 base, the J end lost 8 bases, and 11 bases lay between the germline ends. Germline V gene sequence: CDR1 SEHNR, CDR2 FQNEAQ (reference sequence). This CDR3 has 14 amino acids. The CDR3 DNA is TGTGCCAGCAGCTTAGTCGGTGGCCTTGGGGAGCTGTTTTTT. This gives the protein CASSLVGGLGELFF.

For this clonotype: Mismatch with germline at one junction end may stem from a read error. This rearrangement joins TRBV10-3 to TRBJ1-1; D possibly corresponds to TRBD1 (5 bases). The CDR3 spans 15 residues. Germline assignment: CDR1 ENHRY and CDR2 SYGVKD. The CDR3: CAISQSGGMWTEAFF. CDR3 in DNA: TGTGCCATCAGTCAGTCGGGGGGGATGTGGACTGAAGCTTTCTTT.

The J gene is TRBJ2-3, the V gene TRBV27; perhaps TRBD2 as D (5 bases). CDR1 is MNHEY and CDR2 is SMNVEV in the germline V gene (reference sequence). This CDR3 is 15 amino acids long. V lost 2 bases, J lost 3 bases, and 12 bases lay in between. CDR3 DNA: TGTGCCAGCAGTTTAGCCCCCCCGGGGACAGATACGCAGTATTTT. Translating it yields CASSLAPPGTDTQYF.

The genes are TRBV6-5 and TRBJ1-1; D gene uncertain. The germline CDR1 and CDR2 sequences are MNHEY and SVGAGI. V was pared by 7 bases and J by 5 bases, with 8 bases between. The CDR3 totals 11 residues. Here the CDR3 reads CASNYPTEAFF. The DNA for the CDR3 is TGTGCCAGCAACTACCCAACTGAAGCTTTCTTT.

The sample holds many counts of this clonotype. The rearrangement uses TRBV7-6 and TRBJ2-3; 9 bases align to TRBD2. This CDR3 has 14 amino acids. Germline V gene lookup returns CDR1 SGHVS and CDR2 FNYEAQ. V lost 3 bases and J lost 4; bases outside the gene matches: 2. The CDR3 nucleotides are TGTGCCAGCAGCTTCGCGGGGGGGCCAGATACGCAGTATTTT. As protein: CASSFAGGPDTQYF.

This chain joins TRBV4-1 and TRBJ1-2, with 9 bases aligning to TRBD1. The CDR3 sequence is 14 residues long. Losses at the gene ends were 10 bases for V and 4 bases for J; bases not matched to a gene: 10. The V gene's germline CDR1 is MGHRA and CDR2 YSYEKL. Here the CDR3 DNA reads TGCGCCACGGGACAGGGAGGCTCTGGCTATGGCTACACCTTC. Its protein product is CATGQGGSGYGYTF.

The chain joins TRBV15 to TRBJ1-2, with D unclear. In germline, CDR1 is LNHNV, CDR2 YYDKDF (reference sequence). Trimming took 0 bases from V and 3 from J, leaving 5 bases between them. This CDR3 contains 13 residues. CDR3 bases: TGTGCCACCAGCAGAGATGGTGACTATGGCTACACCTTC. Translating gives CATSRDGDYGYTF.

The chain couples TRBV7-2 to TRBJ2-2; TRBD1 agrees at 10 bases. Per the germline V gene, CDR1 is SGHTA and CDR2 is FQGNSA. The trim removed 5 bases at V and 6 bases at J, leaving 6 bases unmatched. The CDR3 totals 15 residues. The CDR3 bases are TGTGCCAGCAGCCTGGACAGGGGGGTCCCCGGGGAGCTGTTTTTT. Protein sequence: CASSLDRGVPGELFF.

The chain joins TRBV9 to TRBJ2-1; D not certain. Trimming took 5 bases from V and 0 from J, leaving 12 bases between them. Germline values: CDR1 SGDLS, CDR2 YYNGEE. The CDR3 covers 15 residues. The CDR3 region is CASSPPRSSYNEQFF. The CDR3 bases are TGTGCCAGCAGTCCCCCCAGGAGCTCCTACAATGAGCAGTTCTTC. The entire variable domain, with the rest obtained from reference TRBV9 and TRBJ2-1, is as follows: DSGVTQTPKHLITATGQRVTLRCSPRSGDLSVYWYQQSLDQGLQFLIQYYNGEERAKGNILERFSAQQFPDLHSELNLSSLELGDSALYFCASSPPRSSYNEQFFGPGTRLTVL.

This clonotype has just a few counts. This chain connects TRBV7-9 to TRBJ2-7; D is possibly TRBD2 (6 bases). V dropped 3 bases and J dropped 6 bases, with 18 bases sitting between them. The V gene's germline CDR1 is SEHNR and CDR2 FQNEAQ (reference sequence). The CDR3 runs 15 residues. This CDR3 reads CASSLVRGTLGEQYV. CDR3 DNA: TGTGCCAGCAGCTTGGTTCGAGGGACTTTGGGCGAGCAGTACGTC.

Only a few counts were recorded for this clonotype. This sequence joins TRBV12-3 or TRBV12-4 and TRBJ2-5, with 8 nucleotides matching TRBD2. The CDR3 totals 15 residues. After removal of 5 bases from V and 3 bases from J, the junction contained 8 bases not matched to a gene. CDR3 amino acids: CASSPYPGGKETQYF. In DNA form, the CDR3 reads TGTGCCAGCAGTCCCTACCCGGGGGGGAAAGAGACCCAGTACTTC.

This clonotype was found a few times. The chain combines TRBV27 with TRBJ1-5; D is uncertain. V was pared by 3 bases and J by 1 base, with 10 bases between. Germline V CDR1 and CDR2: MNHEY, SMNVEV (reference sequence). This CDR3 is 15 amino acids long. In nucleotides, the CDR3 is TGTGCCAGCAGTTTCTTGGGAGAAAGCAATCAGCCCCAGCATTTT. Protein product: CASSFLGESNQPQHF.

The V gene is TRBV5-1, the J gene TRBJ2-2, with D possibly matching TRBD2 (5 bases). The germline V gene encodes CDR1 SGHRS and CDR2 YFSETQ. This CDR3 comprises 16 residues. Between the trimmed V and J ends, which lost 3 bases and 2 bases, there was a span of 14 bases. The CDR3 region is CASSSQEGLNTGELFF. The CDR3 coding sequence is TGCGCCAGCAGCTCGCAAGAGGGATTAAACACCGGGGAGCTGTTTTTT.

The chain has TRBV28 and TRBJ1-2; a weak D match, TRBD1 (5 bases). This CDR3 has 15 amino acids. Trimming took 1 base from V and 2 from J, leaving 11 bases between them. Germline CDR1 MDHEN, CDR2 SYDVKM. Written as DNA, the CDR3 is TGTGCCAGCAGTTTATTTCAACAGGAAAACTATGGCTACACCTTC. It codes for CASSLFQQENYGYTF.

The chain joins TRBV6-4 to TRBJ2-3; 8 nucleotides align to TRBD2. The CDR3 length is 14 residues. CDR1 is MRHNA and CDR2 is SNTAGT in the germline V gene. Germline trimming cut 6 bases from V and 5 bases from J; bases unmatched to any gene: 7. CDR3 protein: CASSEAGVGDTQYF. The CDR3 DNA reads TGTGCCAGCAGCGAAGCGGGGGTAGGAGATACGCAGTATTTT.

The J gene is TRBJ1-2, the V gene TRBV27, with D maybe TRBD1 (5 bases). The CDR3 runs to 14 residues. Germline V gene lookup returns CDR1 MNHEY and CDR2 SMNVEV (reference sequence). Trimming took off 5 bases at V and 7 bases at J, with 17 bases between the two ends. In DNA form, the CDR3 reads TGTGCCAGCAGTCTCGGGACCATATCAGCTGGCTACACCTTC. The encoded protein is CASSLGTISAGYTF.

V and J are TRBV7-2 and TRBJ2-3; 13 bases align to TRBD2. CDR1 SGHTA and CDR2 FQGNSA come from the germline V gene. The CDR3 length is 17 residues. V lost 4 bases to trimming and J lost 2 bases; unmatched junction nucleotides: 6. The CDR3 DNA is TGTGCCAGCAGCTATGGACTAGCGGGGGAGATCACAGATACGCAGTATTTT. Amino acids: CASSYGLAGEITDTQYF.